These 11 T cell receptor beta chains came from one sample sequenced in a study of graft-versus-host responses after intestinal transplantation. Libraries were prepared by immunoSEQ multiplex PCR; TCRdb keeps only in-frame clonotypes and omits some of them. The table has 30,000 to 40,000 clones, approximately 93% seen once. Their cognate antigens are unknown. The sample here was unstimulated CD4+ T cells sorted from spleen or lymph node cells, taken before transplant. Receptors were obtained from a human donor who was the organ donor for an intestinal transplant.

The gene calls are TRBV10-3 and TRBJ1-1, with no clear D. This CDR3 is built from 13 residues. CDR1 and CDR2 (germline): ENHRY, SYGVKD. Trimming took off 10 bases at V and 0 bases at J, with 12 bases between the two ends. CDR3 nucleotide sequence: TGTGCCAGTACGAAGGGCATGAACACTGAAGCTTTCTTT. Translation: CASTKGMNTEAFF.

The CDR3 nucleotides are TGTGCCAGCAGTTTAGGGGCAGGGCCGGGCTACACCTTC. The encoded protein is CASSLGAGPGYTF. The genes are TRBV28 and TRBJ1-2; tentatively, D is TRBD1 (5 bases). Trimming took off 2 bases at V and 8 bases at J, with 12 bases between the two ends. CDR3 length equals 13 residues. Germline CDR1 reads MDHEN; CDR2 reads SYDVKM.

This clone was detected a few times. The chain is built from TRBV4-3 and TRBJ2-7, with D possibly being TRBD1 (6 bases). Between the trimmed V and J ends, which lost 0 bases and 3 bases, there was a span of 9 bases. Looked up from germline, CDR1 is LGHNA and CDR2 is YSLEER. The CDR3 is made up of 14 amino acids. The CDR3 protein is CASSQEPGHYEQYF. As DNA, the CDR3 is TGCGCCAGCAGCCAAGAGCCGGGACACTACGAGCAGTACTTC.

Note on this clone: One end of the junction does not line up with germline, which may come from a read error. The chain is built from TRBV18 and TRBJ2-5, with D maybe TRBD1 (6 bases). Germline V gene sequence: CDR1 KGHSH, CDR2 LQKENI. This CDR3 is built from 14 residues. The CDR3 DNA reads TGTGCCAGCTCAACACCAGGGGTCCAAGAGACCCAGTACTTC. This sequence encodes CASSTPGVQETQYF. The full variable domain, its missing parts supplied by reference TRBV18 and TRBJ2-5, is NAGVMQNPRHLVRRRGQEARLRCSPMKGHSHVYWYRQLPEEGLKFMVYLQKENIIDESGMPKERFSAEFPKEGPSILRIQQVVRGDSAAYFCASSTPGVQETQYFGPGTRLLVL.

The rearrangement joins TRBV9 to TRBJ2-2; either TRBD1 or TRBD2 may supply D (5 bases each). The length of the CDR3 is 16 residues. Germline V gene sequence: CDR1 SGDLS, CDR2 YYNGEE. V was pared by 4 bases and J by 6 bases, with 19 bases between. The CDR3 region is CASSPWPGSVSGELFF. DNA for the CDR3: TGTGCCAGCAGCCCTTGGCCAGGGAGTGTGTCCGGGGAGCTGTTTTTT.

The V call is TRBV30, the J call TRBJ2-4, with unresolved D. This CDR3 has 11 residues. Per germline, CDR1 GTSNPN and CDR2 SVGIG (reference sequence). V shed 4 bases and J shed 9 bases, with 10 bases lying between them. The CDR3 DNA is TGTGCCTGGATGAGTAGGACCATTCAGTACTTC. Amino acid sequence: CAWMSRTIQYF.

The rearrangement links TRBV9 to TRBJ1-3; 8 nucleotides align to TRBD1. This CDR3 has 17 amino acids. V lost 0 bases, J lost 4 bases, and 9 bases stayed unmatched. The germline CDR1 and CDR2 sequences are SGDLS and YYNGEE. The CDR3 DNA reads as TGTGCCAGCAGCGTAGAGGGGCAGGGGGCGAGGGGAAACACCATATATTTT. This sequence encodes CASSVEGQGARGNTIYF.

V is TRBV7-9 and J is TRBJ2-3; D is perhaps TRBD2 (6 bases). The germline gives CDR1 SEHNR, CDR2 FQNEAQ (reference sequence). V lost 5 bases and J lost 6, with 21 bases in between. The CDR3 is made up of 16 amino acids. The CDR3 bases are TGTGCCAGCAGCGCCCAGGAGGGACTCCTAGGGGATACGCAGTATTTT. Translating it yields CASSAQEGLLGDTQYF.

The chain couples TRBV11-3 to TRBJ1-1; 12 bases are shared with TRBD1. Germline lookup yields CDR1 SGHNT and CDR2 YENEEA. The V gene end was trimmed by 3 bases and the J gene end by 4 bases; junction bases not matched to a gene: 9. The CDR3 is 17 residues long. CDR3 coding DNA: TGTGCCAGCAGCTTTAAGACCGGGACAGGGGGCGGCACTGAAGCTTTCTTT. This encodes CASSFKTGTGGGTEAFF.

The chain recombines TRBV5-1 with TRBJ1-3; D ambiguous. CDR1 and CDR2 (germline): SGHRS, YFSETQ. V was clipped by 0 bases and J by 3 bases, with 10 bases between them. The CDR3 is 15 amino acids. CDR3 in amino acids: CASSLDPDYGNTIYF. The CDR3 bases are TGCGCCAGCAGCTTGGATCCGGACTATGGAAACACCATATATTTT.

The chain carries TRBV28 and TRBJ1-2, with D perhaps matching TRBD1 (5 bases). CDR3 size: 12 residues. Trimming took off 3 bases at V and 4 bases at J, with 6 bases between the two ends. Germline V gene lookup returns CDR1 MDHEN and CDR2 SYDVKM. CDR3 nucleotides: TGTGCCAGCAGTTTGGGGGGCTATGGCTACACCTTC. Translating it yields CASSLGGYGYTF.